Shown below are 12 T cell receptor beta chains from a single sample sequenced in a study of response to subunit inactivated influenza vaccine. TCRdb ran MiXCR on the RT-PCR reads and lists one entry per CDR3 protein. The data show roughly 520,000 distinct CDR3 sequences, with over 25% seen just once and under 2.5% held by the top ten. Sequences were derived from CD4+ T cells sorted from PBMCs, sampled around 5 days after vaccination. The receptor source for this set is a man aged 50 to 60 who received an inactivated influenza vaccine.

The chain employs TRBV16 and TRBJ1-4; 9 positions agree with TRBD1. With 2 bases clipped from V and 6 bases from J, the junction kept 4 bases outside the gene matches. This CDR3 has 15 amino acids. Germline V gene sequence: CDR1 KGHSY, CDR2 FQNENV. The CDR3 DNA reads as TGTGCCAGCAGCCAAAACAGGGGGCGCGATGAAAAACTGTTTTTT. Translated, it gives CASSQNRGRDEKLFF. Full variable domain (missing parts from reference TRBV16 and TRBJ1-4): GEEVAQTPKHLVRGEGQKAKLYCAPIKGHSYVFWYQQVLKNEFKFLISFQNENVFDETGMPKERFSAKCLPNSPCSLEIQATKLEDSAVYFCASSQNRGRDEKLFFGSGTQLSVL.

This clonotype occurred a few times. The DNA for the CDR3 is TGTGCCAGCAGCGCCCGGGTAGCGGGAGGCACAGATACGCAGTATTTT. Its protein product is CASSARVAGGTDTQYF. The chain links TRBV9 to TRBJ2-3, with 9 bases lining up with TRBD2. Per the germline V gene, CDR1 is SGDLS and CDR2 is YYNGEE. The junction had 6 bases not matched to a gene; V was cut back by 3 bases and J by 1 base. The CDR3 is made up of 16 amino acids.

V is TRBV4-1 and J is TRBJ1-5; 7 bases are shared with TRBD1. V shed 1 base and J 5 bases; nucleotides not matched to a gene: 5. CDR3 length equals 15 residues. Germline V lookup: CDR1 MGHRA, CDR2 YSYEKL. The CDR3 coding sequence is TGCGCCAGCAGCCAAGTTGCCCAGGGGGATCAGCCCCAGCATTTT. As protein: CASSQVAQGDQPQHF.

This chain links TRBV5-1 with TRBJ1-1; unclear D gene. Trimming pared 5 bases from V and 4 bases from J, leaving 9 bases between. Germline V gene data show CDR1 as SGHRS and CDR2 as YFSETQ. This CDR3 spans 12 amino acids. The CDR3 DNA follows: TGCGCCAGCAGGTCAGCCGGCACTGAAGCTTTCTTT. Translation: CASRSAGTEAFF.

J is TRBJ1-6 and V is TRBV2; D is uncertain. Trimming shortened V by 7 bases and J by 7 bases, and 14 bases separated the two germline ends. The CDR3 loop spans 14 amino acids. The germline gives CDR1 SNHLY, CDR2 FYNNEI. The CDR3 sequence is CASTLGAVNSPLHF. CDR3 coding DNA: TGTGCCAGCACCTTGGGTGCAGTAAATTCACCCCTCCACTTT.

The gene calls are TRBV28 and TRBJ2-5, with 9 bases aligning to TRBD2. The CDR3 loop spans 17 amino acids. Germline loops: CDR1 MDHEN, CDR2 SYDVKM. V was pared by 1 base and J by 2 bases, with 8 bases of the junction left unmatched. The CDR3 loop is CASSLSQGGREQETQYF. For the CDR3, the DNA is TGTGCCAGCAGTTTATCTCAGGGCGGGAGGGAACAAGAGACCCAGTACTTC. Together with reference TRBV28 and TRBJ2-5, the CDR3 gives the full variable domain: DVKVTQSSRYLVKRTGEKVFLECVQDMDHENMFWYRQDPGLGLRLIYFSYDVKMKEKGDIPEGYSVSREKKERFSLILESASTNQTSMYLCASSLSQGGREQETQYFGPGTRLLVL.

The chain links TRBV5-8 to TRBJ2-3, with TRBD2 as a possible D gene (5 bases). The CDR3 runs to 14 residues. V was clipped by 4 bases and J by 4 bases, with 13 bases between them. Germline V gene sequence: CDR1 SGHTS, CDR2 YDEGEE. The DNA of the CDR3 is TGTGCCAGCAGCCGGGTCTATAGCGCAGATACGCAGTATTTT. It yields the protein CASSRVYSADTQYF. The full variable domain, in which reference TRBV5-8 and TRBJ2-3 provide the parts outside the CDR3, is EAGVTQSPTHLIKTRGQQATLRCSPISGHTSVYWYQQALGLGLQFLLWYDEGEERNRGNFPPRFSGRQFPNYSSELNVNALELEDSALYLCASSRVYSADTQYFGPGTRLTVL.

This clonotype has a handful of counts. V is TRBV20-1 and J is TRBJ2-5; 14 bases agree with TRBD2. This CDR3 spans 15 amino acids. J gave up 4 bases and V 2 bases, and 3 bases lay outside the gene matches. The germline gives CDR1 DFQATT, CDR2 SNEGSKA (reference sequence). CDR3 sequence (DNA): TGCAGTGCTAGATCCGGGACTAGCGGGGGAGAGACCCAGTACTTC. Translation: CSARSGTSGGETQYF.

V gene TRBV7-6 combines with J gene TRBJ2-2, with D perhaps being TRBD1 or TRBD2 (6 bases each). CDR3 length equals 16 residues. V was pared by 5 bases and J by 4 bases, with 17 bases between. Germline V CDR1 and CDR2: SGHVS, FNYEAQ. The CDR3 DNA reads as TGTGCCAGCAGCCATAGGGGGGCCCCGAGCACCGGGGAGCTGTTTTTT. Protein product: CASSHRGAPSTGELFF.

The J gene is TRBJ2-7, the V gene TRBV12-3 or TRBV12-4; D is tentatively TRBD1 or TRBD2 (5 bases each). The ends were cut back, 6 bases at V and 7 bases at J, with 19 bases in the middle. The CDR3 runs 14 residues. In DNA, the CDR3 is TGTGCCAGCAGACCATTCGACGGGGCGGAGGAGCAGTACTTC. Translating gives CASRPFDGAEEQYF.

This clonotype was seen only a few times. V gene TRBV11-2 combines with J gene TRBJ2-7; D may be TRBD1 or TRBD2 (5 bases each). CDR1 SGHAT and CDR2 FQNNGV come from the germline V gene. The CDR3 spans 14 residues. The germline V and J ends were trimmed by 1 base and 4 bases, with 11 bases remaining between them. The CDR3 protein is CASSLVGTQYEQYF. The CDR3 DNA follows: TGTGCCAGCAGCTTAGTCGGGACCCAATACGAGCAGTACTTC.

This chain uses TRBV7-9 with TRBJ2-7, with D hard to call. CDR1 and CDR2 (germline): SEHNR, FQNEAQ (reference sequence). V lost 4 bases to trimming and J lost 2 bases, with 6 bases between them. The CDR3 runs to 12 residues. Here the CDR3 DNA reads TGTGCCAGCAGCTCCCAAACCTACGAGCAGTACTTC. It codes for CASSSQTYEQYF.